This T cell receptor beta chain was sequenced in a study of blood T cells in healthy people across ages. Primed by a sample-barcoded 5' primer and a J-beta primer mix, a second PCR proceeded for roughly 7 to 11 cycles. TCRdb itself ran the 5' RACE reads through MiXCR, one entry per CDR3 protein. The sample has some 880,000 distinct CDR3 sequences, roughly 35% seen once; the top ten hold 10% to 15%. This clonotype was counted between two and nine times. Its target is unknown. Study results and caveats: Diversity was higher, and naive CD4+ cells more numerous, in long-lived donors than in aged donors. PBMCs were not sorted, which prevented a conclusive comparison of naive versus antigen-experienced cells.

The V and J ends lost 5 bases and 5 bases respectively, with 18 bases between them. This CDR3 has 15 amino acids. CDR1 and CDR2 (germline): SGHTA, FQGNSA. Each sample used at least 6 million PBMCs. Extraction of total RNA produced a minimum of 5 micrograms from each sample. The specimen sequenced was blood. The chain has TRBV7-2 and TRBJ1-2; D gene unclear. The TCR sequence derives from a man aged 18 to 29 in good health. CDR3 DNA sequence: TGTGCCAGCAGCGCGGCGAGCGGTATGAATTATGGCTACACCTTC. Its translation: CASSAASGMNYGYTF.